Sequencing of this TCR beta chain was carried out in a study of T cell changes during pregnancy in multiple sclerosis. Libraries were prepared by immunoSEQ multiplex PCR; TCRdb keeps only in-frame clonotypes and omits some of them. The sample has about 35,000 clones; under 95% are singletons. The V gene's germline CDR1 is LNHDA and CDR2 SQIVND (reference sequence). This CDR3 region has 14 residues. V lost 7 bases and J 0 bases, leaving 13 bases between the germline ends. The rearrangement links TRBV19 to TRBJ2-7; the D gene is possibly TRBD2 (6 bases). The sequence came from a female donor in good health, enrolled as a control in a pregnancy study. Sequencing was performed on peripheral blood, taken in the third trimester of pregnancy. The CDR3 reads CASKAGMGSYEQYF. The CDR3 nucleotides read TGTGCCAGTAAGGCGGGGATGGGCTCCTACGAGCAGTACTTC.